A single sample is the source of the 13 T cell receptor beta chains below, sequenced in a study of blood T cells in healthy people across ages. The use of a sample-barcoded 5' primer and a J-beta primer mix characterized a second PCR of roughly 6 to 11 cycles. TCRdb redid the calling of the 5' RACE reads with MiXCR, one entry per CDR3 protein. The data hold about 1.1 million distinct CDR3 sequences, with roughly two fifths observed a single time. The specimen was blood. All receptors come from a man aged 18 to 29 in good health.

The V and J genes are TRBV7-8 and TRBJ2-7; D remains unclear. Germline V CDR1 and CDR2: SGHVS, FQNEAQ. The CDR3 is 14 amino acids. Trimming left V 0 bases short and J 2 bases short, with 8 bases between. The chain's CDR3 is CASSLARGPYEQYF. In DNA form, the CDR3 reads TGTGCCAGCAGCTTAGCGAGAGGTCCCTACGAGCAGTACTTC.

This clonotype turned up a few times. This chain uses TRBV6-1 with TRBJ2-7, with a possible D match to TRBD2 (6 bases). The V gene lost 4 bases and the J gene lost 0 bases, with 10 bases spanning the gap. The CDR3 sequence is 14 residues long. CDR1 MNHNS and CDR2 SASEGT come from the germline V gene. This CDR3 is CASSGLASSYEQYF. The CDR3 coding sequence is TGTGCCAGCAGTGGTCTAGCGAGCTCCTACGAGCAGTACTTC.

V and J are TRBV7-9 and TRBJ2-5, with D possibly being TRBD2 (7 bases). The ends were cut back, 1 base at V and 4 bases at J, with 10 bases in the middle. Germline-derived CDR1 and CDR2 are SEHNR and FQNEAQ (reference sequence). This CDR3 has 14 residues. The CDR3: CASSLGGGSETQYF. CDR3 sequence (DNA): TGTGCCAGCAGCTTAGGCGGGGGCTCAGAGACCCAGTACTTC. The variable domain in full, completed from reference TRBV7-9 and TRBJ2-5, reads DTGVSQNPRHKITKRGQNVTFRCDPISEHNRLYWYRQTLGQGPEFLTYFQNEAQLEKSRLLSDRFSAERPKGSFSTLEIQRTEQGDSAMYLCASSLGGGSETQYFGPGTRLLVL.

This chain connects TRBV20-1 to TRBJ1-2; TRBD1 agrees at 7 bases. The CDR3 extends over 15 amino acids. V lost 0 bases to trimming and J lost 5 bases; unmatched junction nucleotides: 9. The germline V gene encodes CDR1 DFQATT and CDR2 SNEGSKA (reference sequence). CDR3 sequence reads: CSARDPWDSKYGYTF. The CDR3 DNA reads TGCAGTGCTAGAGATCCCTGGGACAGTAAATATGGCTACACCTTC.

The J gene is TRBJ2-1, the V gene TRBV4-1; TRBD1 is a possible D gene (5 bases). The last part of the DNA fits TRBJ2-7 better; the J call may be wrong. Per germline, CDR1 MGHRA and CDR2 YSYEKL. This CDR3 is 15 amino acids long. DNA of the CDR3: TGCGCCAGCAGCCCCGCCCAGGGCGAGTACAATGAGCAGTACTTC. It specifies CASSPAQGEYNEQYF.

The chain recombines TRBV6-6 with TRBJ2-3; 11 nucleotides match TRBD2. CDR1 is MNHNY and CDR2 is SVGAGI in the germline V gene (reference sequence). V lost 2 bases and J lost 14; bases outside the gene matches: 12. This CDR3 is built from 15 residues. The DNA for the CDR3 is TGTGCCAGCAGTTACATCCTGCCGGGACTAGCGGCATTGTATTTT. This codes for CASSYILPGLAALYF.

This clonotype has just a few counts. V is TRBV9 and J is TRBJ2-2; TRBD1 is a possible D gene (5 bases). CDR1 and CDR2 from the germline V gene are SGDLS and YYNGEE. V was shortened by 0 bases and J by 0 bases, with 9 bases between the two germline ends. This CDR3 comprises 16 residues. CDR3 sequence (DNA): TGTGCCAGCAGCGTAGTCTGGACACCGAACACCGGGGAGCTGTTTTTT. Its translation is CASSVVWTPNTGELFF.

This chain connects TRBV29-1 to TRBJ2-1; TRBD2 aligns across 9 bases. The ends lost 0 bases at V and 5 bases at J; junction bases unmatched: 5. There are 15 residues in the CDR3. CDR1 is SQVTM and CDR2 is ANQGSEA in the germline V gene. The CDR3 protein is CSVEEGSGSHNEQFF. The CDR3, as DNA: TGCAGCGTTGAAGAGGGTAGCGGGAGCCACAATGAGCAGTTCTTC.

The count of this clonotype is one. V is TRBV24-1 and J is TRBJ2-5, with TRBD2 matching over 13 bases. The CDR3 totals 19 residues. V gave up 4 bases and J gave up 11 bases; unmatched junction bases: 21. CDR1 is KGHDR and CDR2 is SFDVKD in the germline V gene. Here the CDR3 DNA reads TGTGCCACCAGTGACCGGACTAGCGGGGGCCCTAGCTCCTACAATGAGCAGTACTTC. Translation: CATSDRTSGGPSSYNEQYF.

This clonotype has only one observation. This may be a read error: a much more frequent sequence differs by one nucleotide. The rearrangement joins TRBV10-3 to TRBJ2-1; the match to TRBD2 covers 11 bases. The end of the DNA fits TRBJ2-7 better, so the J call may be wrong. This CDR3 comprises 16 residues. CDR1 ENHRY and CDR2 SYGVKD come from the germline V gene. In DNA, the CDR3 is TGTGCCATCAGTGACCCAACTAGCGGGGGTTACAATGAGCAGTACTTC. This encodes CAISDPTSGGYNEQYF.

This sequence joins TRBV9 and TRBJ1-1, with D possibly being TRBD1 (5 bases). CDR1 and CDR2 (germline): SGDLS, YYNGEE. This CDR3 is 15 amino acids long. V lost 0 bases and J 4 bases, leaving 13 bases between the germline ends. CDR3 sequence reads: CASSVGEGLGTEAFF. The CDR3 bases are TGTGCCAGCAGCGTAGGTGAGGGGTTGGGCACTGAAGCTTTCTTT.

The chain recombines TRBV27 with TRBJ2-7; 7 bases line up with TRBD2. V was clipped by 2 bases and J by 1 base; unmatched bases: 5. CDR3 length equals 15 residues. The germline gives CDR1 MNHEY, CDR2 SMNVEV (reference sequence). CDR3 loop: CASSLTGGGSYEQYF. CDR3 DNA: TGTGCCAGCAGTTTAACGGGGGGAGGGTCCTACGAGCAGTACTTC.

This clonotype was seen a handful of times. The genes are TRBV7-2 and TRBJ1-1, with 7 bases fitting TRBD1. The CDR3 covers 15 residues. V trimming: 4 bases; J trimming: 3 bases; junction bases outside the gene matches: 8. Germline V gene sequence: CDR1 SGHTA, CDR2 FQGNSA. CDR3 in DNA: TGTGCCAGCAGCTCGTTCACAGGGGAACACACTGAAGCTTTCTTT. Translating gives CASSSFTGEHTEAFF. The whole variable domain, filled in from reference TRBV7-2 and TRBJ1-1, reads GAGVSQSPSNKVTEKGKDVELRCDPISGHTALYWYRQSLGQGLEFLIYFQGNSAPDKSGLPSDRFSAERTGGSVSTLTIQRTQQEDSAVYLCASSSFTGEHTEAFFGQGTRLTVV.